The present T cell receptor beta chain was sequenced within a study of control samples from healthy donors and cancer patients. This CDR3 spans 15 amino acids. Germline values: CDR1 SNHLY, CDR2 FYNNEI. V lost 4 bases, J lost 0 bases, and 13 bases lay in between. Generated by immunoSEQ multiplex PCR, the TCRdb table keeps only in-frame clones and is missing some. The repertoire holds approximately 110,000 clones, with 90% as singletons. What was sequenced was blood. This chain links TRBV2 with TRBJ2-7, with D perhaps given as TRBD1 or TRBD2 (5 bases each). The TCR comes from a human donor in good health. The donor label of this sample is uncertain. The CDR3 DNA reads TGTGCCAGCAGTGCAACCGGGACCAACTCCTACGAGCAGTACTTC. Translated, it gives CASSATGTNSYEQYF.